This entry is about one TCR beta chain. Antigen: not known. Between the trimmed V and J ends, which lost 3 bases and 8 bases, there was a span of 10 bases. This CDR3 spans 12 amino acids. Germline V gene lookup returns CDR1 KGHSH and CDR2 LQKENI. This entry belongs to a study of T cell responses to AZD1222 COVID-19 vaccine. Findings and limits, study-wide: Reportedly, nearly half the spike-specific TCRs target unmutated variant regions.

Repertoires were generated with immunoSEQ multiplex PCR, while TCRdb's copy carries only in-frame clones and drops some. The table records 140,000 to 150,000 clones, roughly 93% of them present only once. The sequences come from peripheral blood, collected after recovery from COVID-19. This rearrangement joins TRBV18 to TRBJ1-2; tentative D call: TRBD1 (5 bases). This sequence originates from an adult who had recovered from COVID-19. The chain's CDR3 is CASSPGGDGYTF. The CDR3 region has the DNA TGTGCCAGCTCACCGGGGGGAGACGGCTACACCTTC. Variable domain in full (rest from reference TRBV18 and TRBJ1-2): NAGVMQNPRHLVRRRGQEARLRCSPMKGHSHVYWYRQLPEEGLKFMVYLQKENIIDESGMPKERFSAEFPKEGPSILRIQQVVRGDSAAYFCASSPGGDGYTFGSGTRLTVV.